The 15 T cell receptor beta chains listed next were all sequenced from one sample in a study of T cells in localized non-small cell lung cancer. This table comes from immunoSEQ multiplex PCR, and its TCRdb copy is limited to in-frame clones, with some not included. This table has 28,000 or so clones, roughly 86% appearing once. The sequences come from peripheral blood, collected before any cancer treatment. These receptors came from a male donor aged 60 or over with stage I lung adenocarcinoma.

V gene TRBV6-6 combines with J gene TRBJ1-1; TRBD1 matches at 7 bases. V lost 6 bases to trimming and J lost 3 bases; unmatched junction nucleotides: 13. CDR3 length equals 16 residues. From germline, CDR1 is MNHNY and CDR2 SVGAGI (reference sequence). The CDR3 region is CASSPYLTGQYTEAFF. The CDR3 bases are TGTGCCAGCAGCCCATACCTGACAGGGCAGTACACTGAAGCTTTCTTT.

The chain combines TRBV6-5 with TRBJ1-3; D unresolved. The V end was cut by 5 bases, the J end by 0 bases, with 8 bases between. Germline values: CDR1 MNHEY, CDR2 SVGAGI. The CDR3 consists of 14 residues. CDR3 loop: CASSDGSSGNTIYF. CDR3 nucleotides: TGTGCCAGCAGTGACGGTAGCTCTGGAAACACCATATATTTT.

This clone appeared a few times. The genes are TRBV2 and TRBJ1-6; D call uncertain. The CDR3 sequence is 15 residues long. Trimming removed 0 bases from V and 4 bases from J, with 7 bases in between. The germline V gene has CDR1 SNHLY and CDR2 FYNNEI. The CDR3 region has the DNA TGTGCCAGCAGTGAAGCGAGGGCTTATAATTCACCCCTCCACTTT. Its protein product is CASSEARAYNSPLHF.

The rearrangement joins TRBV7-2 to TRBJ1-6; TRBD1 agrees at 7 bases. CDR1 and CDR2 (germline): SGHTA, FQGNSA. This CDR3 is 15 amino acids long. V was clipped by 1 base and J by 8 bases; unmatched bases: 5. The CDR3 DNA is TGTGCCAGCAGCTTAGTAAGGGGGCCGGATTCACCCCTCCACTTT. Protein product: CASSLVRGPDSPLHF.

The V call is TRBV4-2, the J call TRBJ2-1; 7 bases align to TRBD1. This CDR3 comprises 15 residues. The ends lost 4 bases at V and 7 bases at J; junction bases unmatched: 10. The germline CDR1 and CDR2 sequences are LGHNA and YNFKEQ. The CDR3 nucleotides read TGTGCCAGCAGCCCTGGAAGGGGGCTCATTAATGAGCAGTTCTTC. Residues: CASSPGRGLINEQFF.

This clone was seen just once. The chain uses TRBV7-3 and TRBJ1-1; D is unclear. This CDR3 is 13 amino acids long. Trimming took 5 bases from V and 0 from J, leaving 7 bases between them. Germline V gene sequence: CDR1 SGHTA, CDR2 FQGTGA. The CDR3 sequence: CASSPSMNTEAFF. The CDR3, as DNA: TGTGCCAGCAGCCCCTCAATGAACACTGAAGCTTTCTTT.

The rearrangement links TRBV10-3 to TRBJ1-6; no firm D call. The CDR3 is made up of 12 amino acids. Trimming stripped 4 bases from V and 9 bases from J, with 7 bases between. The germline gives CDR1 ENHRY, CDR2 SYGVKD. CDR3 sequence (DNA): TGTGCCATCAGTGGAGTTCGTTCACCCCTCCACTTT. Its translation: CAISGVRSPLHF.

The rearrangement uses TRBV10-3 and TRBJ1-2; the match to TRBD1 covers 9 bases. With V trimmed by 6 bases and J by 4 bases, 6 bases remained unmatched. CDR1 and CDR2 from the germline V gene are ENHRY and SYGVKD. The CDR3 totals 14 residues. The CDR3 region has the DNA TGTGCCATCAGCGGGACAGGGAAATCCTATGGCTACACCTTC. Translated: CAISGTGKSYGYTF.

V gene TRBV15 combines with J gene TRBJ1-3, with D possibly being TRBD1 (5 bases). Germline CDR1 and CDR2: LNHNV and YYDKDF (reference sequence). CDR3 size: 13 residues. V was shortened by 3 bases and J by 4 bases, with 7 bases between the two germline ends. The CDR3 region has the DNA TGTGCCACCAGCAGCAACAGGGGAAACACCATATATTTT. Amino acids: CATSSNRGNTIYF.

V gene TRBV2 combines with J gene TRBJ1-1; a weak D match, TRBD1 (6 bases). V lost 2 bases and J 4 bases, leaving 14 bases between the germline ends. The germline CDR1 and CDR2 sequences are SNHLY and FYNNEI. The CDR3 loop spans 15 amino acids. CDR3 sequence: CASSELAGAVTEAFF. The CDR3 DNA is TGTGCCAGCAGTGAACTGGCAGGGGCGGTCACTGAAGCTTTCTTT.

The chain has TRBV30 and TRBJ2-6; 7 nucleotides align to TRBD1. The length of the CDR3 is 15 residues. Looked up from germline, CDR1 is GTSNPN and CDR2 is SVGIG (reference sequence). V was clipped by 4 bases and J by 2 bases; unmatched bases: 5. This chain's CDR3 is CAWIKQGAGANVLTF. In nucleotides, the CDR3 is TGTGCCTGGATCAAGCAGGGGGCTGGGGCCAACGTCCTGACTTTC. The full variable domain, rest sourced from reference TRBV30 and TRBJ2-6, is SQTIHQWPATLVQPVGSPLSLECTVEGTSNPNLYWYRQAAGRGLQLLFYSVGIGQISSEVPQNLSASRPQDRQFILSSKKLLLSDSGFYLCAWIKQGAGANVLTFGAGSRLTVL.

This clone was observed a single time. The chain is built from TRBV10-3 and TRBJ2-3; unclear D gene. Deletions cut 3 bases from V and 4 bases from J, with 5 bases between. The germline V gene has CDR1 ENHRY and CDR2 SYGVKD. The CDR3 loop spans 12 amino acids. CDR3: CAISDSSDTQYF. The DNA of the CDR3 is TGTGCCATCAGTGACTCTTCAGATACGCAGTATTTT.

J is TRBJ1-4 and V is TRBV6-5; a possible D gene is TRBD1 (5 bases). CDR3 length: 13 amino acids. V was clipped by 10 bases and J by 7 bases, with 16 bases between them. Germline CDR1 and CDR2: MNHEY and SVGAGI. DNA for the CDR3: TGTGCCACCTTAGCCCCCGGGACTGAAAAACTGTTTTTT. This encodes CATLAPGTEKLFF.

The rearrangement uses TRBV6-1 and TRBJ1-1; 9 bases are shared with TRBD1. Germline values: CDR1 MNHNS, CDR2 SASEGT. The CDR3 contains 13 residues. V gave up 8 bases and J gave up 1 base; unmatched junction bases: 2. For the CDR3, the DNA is TGTGCCAGCTCGGGACAGGGGAACACTGAAGCTTTCTTT. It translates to CASSGQGNTEAFF.

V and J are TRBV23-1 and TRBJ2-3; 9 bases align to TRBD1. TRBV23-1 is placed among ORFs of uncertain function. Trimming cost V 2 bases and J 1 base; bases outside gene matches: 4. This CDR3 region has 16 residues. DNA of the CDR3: TGCGCCAGCAGTCAAGGGACAGGGTCGCGCACAGATACGCAGTATTTT. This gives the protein CASSQGTGSRTDTQYF.